This T cell receptor (beta chain) was recorded in a study of T cell changes during pregnancy in multiple sclerosis. The CDR3 runs to 13 residues. The germline CDR1 and CDR2 sequences are SNHLY and FYNNEI. The V segment lost 5 bases and the J segment 1 base; nucleotides outside the gene matches: 1. This clone has only one observation. Different DNA sequences within this sample yield the same CDR3. Sequencing was performed with immunoSEQ multiplex PCR; in TCRdb, only in-frame clones are kept and a portion is missing. The sample carries fewer than 45,000 clones, approximately 94% recorded once. Sequencing was performed on CD4+ T cells from peripheral blood mononuclear cells, taken in the third trimester of pregnancy. This chain connects TRBV2 to TRBJ1-1; TRBD1 matches at 7 bases. The clonotype comes from a female donor with multiple sclerosis, enrolled in a pregnancy study. The CDR3 reads CASSRQGNTEAFF. As DNA, the CDR3 is TGTGCCAGCAGTCGACAGGGGAACACTGAAGCTTTCTTT.